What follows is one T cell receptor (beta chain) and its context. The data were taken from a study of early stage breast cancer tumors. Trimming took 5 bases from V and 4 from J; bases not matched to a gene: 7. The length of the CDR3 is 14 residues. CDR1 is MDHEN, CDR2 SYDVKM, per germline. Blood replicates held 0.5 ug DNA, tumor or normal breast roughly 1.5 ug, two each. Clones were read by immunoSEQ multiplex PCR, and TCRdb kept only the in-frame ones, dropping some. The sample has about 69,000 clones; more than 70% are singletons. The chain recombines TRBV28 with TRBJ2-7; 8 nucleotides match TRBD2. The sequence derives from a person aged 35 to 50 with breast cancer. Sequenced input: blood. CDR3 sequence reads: CASSPSGSFYEQYF. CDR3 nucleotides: TGTGCCAGCAGTCCCAGCGGGAGTTTTTACGAGCAGTACTTC.